This T cell receptor beta chain was profiled in a study of blood T cells in healthy people across ages. Combining a sample-barcoded 5' primer with a J-beta primer mix, a second PCR ran for about 7 to 11 cycles. TCRdb analysed the 5' RACE reads with MiXCR anew, one entry per CDR3 protein. The data contain about 640,000 distinct CDR3 sequences, roughly 31% of them singletons. The CDR3 length is 15 residues. Germline V gives CDR1 SGHNT, CDR2 YYREEE (reference sequence). Trimming shortened V by 4 bases and J by 5 bases, and 16 bases separated the two germline ends. There were at least 6 micrograms of total RNA extracted from every sample. This clonotype was seen a single time. What it binds is unknown. Regarding the study as a whole: Age advanced and TCR beta diversity per million T cells fell, roughly linearly.

The V and J genes are TRBV5-4 and TRBJ2-1; D is uncertain. The sequenced sample consisted of blood. The source of this sequence is a woman older than 75 in good health. CDR3 sequence: CASSGQTEIHNEQFF. The CDR3, as DNA: TGTGCCAGCAGCGGGCAGACCGAAATTCACAATGAGCAGTTCTTC.